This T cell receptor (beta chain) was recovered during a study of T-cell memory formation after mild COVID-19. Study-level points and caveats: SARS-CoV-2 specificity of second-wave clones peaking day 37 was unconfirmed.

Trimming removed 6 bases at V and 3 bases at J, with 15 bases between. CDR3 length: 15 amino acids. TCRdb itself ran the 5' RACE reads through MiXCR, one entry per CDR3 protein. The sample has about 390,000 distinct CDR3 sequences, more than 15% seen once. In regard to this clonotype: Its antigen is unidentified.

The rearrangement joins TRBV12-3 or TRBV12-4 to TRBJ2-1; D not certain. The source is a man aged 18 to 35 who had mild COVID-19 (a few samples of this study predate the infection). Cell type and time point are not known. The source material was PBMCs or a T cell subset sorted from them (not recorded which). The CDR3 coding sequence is TGTGCCAGCAGGGCAGGTCCACGCGACTACAATGAGCAGTTCTTC. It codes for CASRAGPRDYNEQFF.